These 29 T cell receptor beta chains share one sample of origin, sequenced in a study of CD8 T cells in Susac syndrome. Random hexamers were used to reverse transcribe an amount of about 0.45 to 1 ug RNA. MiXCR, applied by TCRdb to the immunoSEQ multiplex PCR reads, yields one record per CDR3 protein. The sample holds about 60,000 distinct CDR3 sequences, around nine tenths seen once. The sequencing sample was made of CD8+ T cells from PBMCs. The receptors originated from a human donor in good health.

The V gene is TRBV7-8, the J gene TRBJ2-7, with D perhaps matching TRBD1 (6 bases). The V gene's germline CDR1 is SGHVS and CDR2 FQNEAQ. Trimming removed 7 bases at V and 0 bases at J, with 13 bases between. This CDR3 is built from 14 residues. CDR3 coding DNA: TGTGCCAGCACCCAGACAGGACTCTCCTACGAGCAGTACTTC. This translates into CASTQTGLSYEQYF.

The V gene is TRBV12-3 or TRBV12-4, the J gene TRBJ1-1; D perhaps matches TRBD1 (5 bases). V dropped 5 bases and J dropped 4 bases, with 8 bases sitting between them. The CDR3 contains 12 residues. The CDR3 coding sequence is TGTGCCAGCAGTCCGGGGGGCACTGAAGCTTTCTTT. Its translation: CASSPGGTEAFF.

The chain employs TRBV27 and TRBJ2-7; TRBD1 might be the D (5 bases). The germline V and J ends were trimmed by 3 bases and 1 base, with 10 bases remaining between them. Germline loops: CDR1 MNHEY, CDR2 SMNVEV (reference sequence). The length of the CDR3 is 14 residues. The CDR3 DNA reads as TGTGCCAGCAGTTTCGGTCCAGGGTCCTACGAGCAGTACTTC. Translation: CASSFGPGSYEQYF.

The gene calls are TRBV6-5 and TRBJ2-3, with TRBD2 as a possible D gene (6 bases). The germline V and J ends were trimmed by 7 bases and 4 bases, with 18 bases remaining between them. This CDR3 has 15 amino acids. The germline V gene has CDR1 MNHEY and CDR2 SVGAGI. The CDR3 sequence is CASTATTEGSDTQYF. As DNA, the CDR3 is TGTGCCAGCACAGCCACGACGGAGGGATCAGATACGCAGTATTTT.

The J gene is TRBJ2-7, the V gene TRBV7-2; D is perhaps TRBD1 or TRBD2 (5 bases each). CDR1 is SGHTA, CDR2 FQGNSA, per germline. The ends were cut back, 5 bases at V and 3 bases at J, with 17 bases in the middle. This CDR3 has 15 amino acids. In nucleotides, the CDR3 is TGTGCCAGCAGCCCAGGGACCCGAAAGGGCTACGAGCAGTACTTC. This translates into CASSPGTRKGYEQYF.

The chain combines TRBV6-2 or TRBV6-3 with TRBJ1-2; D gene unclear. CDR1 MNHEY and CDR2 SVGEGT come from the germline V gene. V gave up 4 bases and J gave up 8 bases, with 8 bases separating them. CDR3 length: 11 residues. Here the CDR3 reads CASSSLWGYTF. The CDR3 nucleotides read TGTGCCAGCAGTTCCCTGTGGGGCTACACCTTC.

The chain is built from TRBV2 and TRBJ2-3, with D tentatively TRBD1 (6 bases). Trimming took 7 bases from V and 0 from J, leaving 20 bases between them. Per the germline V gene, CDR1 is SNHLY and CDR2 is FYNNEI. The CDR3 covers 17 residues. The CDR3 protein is CASTEDRDKPSTDTQYF. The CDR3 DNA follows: TGTGCCAGCACCGAGGATAGGGACAAGCCTAGCACAGATACGCAGTATTTT.

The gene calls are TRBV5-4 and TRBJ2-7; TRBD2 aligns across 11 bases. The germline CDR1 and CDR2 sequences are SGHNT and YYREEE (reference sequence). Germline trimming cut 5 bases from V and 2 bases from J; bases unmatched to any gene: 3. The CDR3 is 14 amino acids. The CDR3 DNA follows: TGTGCCAGCAGGGATAGCGGGGGGGCCTACGAGCAGTACTTC. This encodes CASRDSGGAYEQYF.

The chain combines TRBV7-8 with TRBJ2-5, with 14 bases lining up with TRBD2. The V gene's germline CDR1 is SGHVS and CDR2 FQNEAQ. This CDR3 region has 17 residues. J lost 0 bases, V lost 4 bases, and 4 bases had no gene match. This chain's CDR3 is CASSSRLAGGYQETQYF. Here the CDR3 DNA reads TGTGCCAGCAGCTCCCGACTAGCGGGGGGGTACCAAGAGACCCAGTACTTC.

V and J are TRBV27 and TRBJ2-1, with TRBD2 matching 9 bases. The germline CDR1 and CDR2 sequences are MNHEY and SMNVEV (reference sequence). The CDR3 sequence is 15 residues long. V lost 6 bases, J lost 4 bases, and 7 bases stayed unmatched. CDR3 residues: CASRVAGEGYNEQFF. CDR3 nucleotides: TGTGCCAGCAGAGTAGCGGGGGAGGGGTACAATGAGCAGTTCTTC.

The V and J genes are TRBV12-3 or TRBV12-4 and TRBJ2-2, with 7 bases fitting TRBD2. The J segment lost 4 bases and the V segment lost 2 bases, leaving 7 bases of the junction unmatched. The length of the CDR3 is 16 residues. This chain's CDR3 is CASSLRGGATTGELFF. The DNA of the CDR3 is TGTGCCAGCAGTTTAAGGGGAGGGGCTACCACCGGGGAGCTGTTTTTT.

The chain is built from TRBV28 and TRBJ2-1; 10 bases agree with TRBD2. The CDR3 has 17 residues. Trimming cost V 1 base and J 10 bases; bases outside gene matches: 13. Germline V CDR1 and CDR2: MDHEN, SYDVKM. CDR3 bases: TGTGCCAGCAGTTTATATGGTAGCGGGGGGACGAGAGAGGAGCAGTTCTTC. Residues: CASSLYGSGGTREEQFF.

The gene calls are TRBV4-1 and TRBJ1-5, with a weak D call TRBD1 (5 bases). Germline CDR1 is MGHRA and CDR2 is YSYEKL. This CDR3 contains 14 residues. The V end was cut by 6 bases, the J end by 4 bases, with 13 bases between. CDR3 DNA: TGCGCCAGCAGTTGGGACCTCGGGAATCAGCCCCAGCATTTT. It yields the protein CASSWDLGNQPQHF.

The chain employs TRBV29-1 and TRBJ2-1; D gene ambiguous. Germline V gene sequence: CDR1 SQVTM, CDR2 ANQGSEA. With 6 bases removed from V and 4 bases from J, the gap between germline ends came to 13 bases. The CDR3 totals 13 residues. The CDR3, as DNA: TGCAGCGTCCTCAGTCAGGCTTACAATGAGCAGTTCTTC. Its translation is CSVLSQAYNEQFF.

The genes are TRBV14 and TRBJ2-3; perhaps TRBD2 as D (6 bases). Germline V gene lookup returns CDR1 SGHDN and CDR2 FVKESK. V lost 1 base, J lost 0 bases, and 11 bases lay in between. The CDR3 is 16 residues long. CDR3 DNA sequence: TGTGCCAGCAGCCAAGGGGACTGGATCAGCACAGATACGCAGTATTTT. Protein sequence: CASSQGDWISTDTQYF.

In DNA, the CDR3 is TGTGCCAGCAGTTTATCGTTTTTAACTGAAGCTTTCTTT. Amino acids: CASSLSFLTEAFF. This chain joins TRBV27 and TRBJ1-1; D is uncertain. The V gene lost 0 bases and the J gene lost 5 bases, with 7 bases spanning the gap. The CDR3 length is 13 residues. Germline loops: CDR1 MNHEY, CDR2 SMNVEV (reference sequence).

DNA of the CDR3: TGTGCCAGTAGTACATATGGAGAAGGCTACGAGCAGTACTTC. It specifies CASSTYGEGYEQYF. The chain couples TRBV19 to TRBJ2-7, with no clear D. The CDR3 loop spans 14 amino acids. CDR1 is LNHDA and CDR2 is SQIVND in the germline V gene (reference sequence). Between the trimmed V and J ends, which lost 4 bases and 3 bases, there was a span of 13 bases.

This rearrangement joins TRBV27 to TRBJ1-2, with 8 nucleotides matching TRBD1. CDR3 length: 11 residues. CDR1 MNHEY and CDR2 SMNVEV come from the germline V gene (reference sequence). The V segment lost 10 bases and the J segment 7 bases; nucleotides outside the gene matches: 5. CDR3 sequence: CATATGAGYTF. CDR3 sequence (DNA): TGTGCCACCGCGACAGGGGCTGGCTACACCTTC.

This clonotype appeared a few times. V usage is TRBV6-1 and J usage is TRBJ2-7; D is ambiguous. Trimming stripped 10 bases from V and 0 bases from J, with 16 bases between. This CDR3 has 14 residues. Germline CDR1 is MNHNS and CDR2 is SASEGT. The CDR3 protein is CATKKLQPSYEQYF. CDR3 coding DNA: TGTGCCACAAAAAAGCTACAGCCCTCCTACGAGCAGTACTTC.

CDR3 bases: TGTGCCAGCAGTACCGACACAGACTATGGCTACACCTTC. Encoded protein: CASSTDTDYGYTF. The chain combines TRBV2 with TRBJ1-2; unclear D gene. Germline V gene sequence: CDR1 SNHLY, CDR2 FYNNEI. V lost 5 bases to trimming and J lost 3 bases, with 10 bases between them. The CDR3 has 13 amino acids.

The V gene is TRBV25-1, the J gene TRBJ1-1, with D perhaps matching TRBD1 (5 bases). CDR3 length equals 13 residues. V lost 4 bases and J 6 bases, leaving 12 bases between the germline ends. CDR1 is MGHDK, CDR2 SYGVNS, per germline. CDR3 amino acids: CASSAGGLAEAFF. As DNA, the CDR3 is TGTGCCAGCAGTGCGGGGGGTTTGGCTGAAGCTTTCTTT.

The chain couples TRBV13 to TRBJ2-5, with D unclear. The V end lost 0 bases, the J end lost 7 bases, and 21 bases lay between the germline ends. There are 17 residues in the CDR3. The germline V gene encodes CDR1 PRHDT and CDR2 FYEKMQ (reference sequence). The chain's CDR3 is CASSLGTTHSLLGTQYF. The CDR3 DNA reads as TGTGCCAGCAGCTTAGGGACAACACATTCACTTTTGGGGACCCAGTACTTC.

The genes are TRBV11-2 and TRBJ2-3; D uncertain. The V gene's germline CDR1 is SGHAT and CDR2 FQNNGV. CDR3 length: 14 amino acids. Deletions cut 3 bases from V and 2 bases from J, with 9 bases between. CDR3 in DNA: TGTGCCAGCAGCTTGAACATGCTCACAGATACGCAGTATTTT. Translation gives CASSLNMLTDTQYF.

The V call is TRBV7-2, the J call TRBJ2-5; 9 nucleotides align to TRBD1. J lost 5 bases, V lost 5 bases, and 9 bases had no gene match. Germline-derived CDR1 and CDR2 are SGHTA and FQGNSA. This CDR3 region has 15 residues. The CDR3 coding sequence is TGTGCCAGCAGCCACCGGGACAGGGAATGGGAGACCCAGTACTTC. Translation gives CASSHRDREWETQYF.

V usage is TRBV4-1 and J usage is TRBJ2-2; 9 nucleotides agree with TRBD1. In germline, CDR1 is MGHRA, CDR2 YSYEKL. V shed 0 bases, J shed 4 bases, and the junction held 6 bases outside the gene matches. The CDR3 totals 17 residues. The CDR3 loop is CASSQDPLTGGTGELFF. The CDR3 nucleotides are TGCGCCAGCAGCCAAGATCCCCTGACAGGGGGCACCGGGGAGCTGTTTTTT.

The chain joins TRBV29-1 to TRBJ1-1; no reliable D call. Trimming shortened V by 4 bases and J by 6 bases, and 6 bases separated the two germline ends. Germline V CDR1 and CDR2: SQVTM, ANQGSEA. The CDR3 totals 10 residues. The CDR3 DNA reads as TGCAGCGTTGTTGTCTCTGAAGCTTTCTTT. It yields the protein CSVVVSEAFF.

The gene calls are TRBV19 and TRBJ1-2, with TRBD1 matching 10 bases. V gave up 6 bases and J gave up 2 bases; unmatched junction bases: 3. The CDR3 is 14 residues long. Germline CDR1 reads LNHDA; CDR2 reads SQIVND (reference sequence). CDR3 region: CASSSTGGNYGYTF. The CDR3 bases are TGTGCCAGTAGCTCGACAGGGGGCAACTATGGCTACACCTTC.

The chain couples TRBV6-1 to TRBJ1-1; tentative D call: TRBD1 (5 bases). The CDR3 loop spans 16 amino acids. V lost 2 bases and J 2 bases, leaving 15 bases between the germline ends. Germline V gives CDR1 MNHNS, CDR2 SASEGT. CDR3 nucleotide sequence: TGTGCCAGCAGTGAACTCGGGGACGGCACTAACACTGAAGCTTTCTTT. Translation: CASSELGDGTNTEAFF.

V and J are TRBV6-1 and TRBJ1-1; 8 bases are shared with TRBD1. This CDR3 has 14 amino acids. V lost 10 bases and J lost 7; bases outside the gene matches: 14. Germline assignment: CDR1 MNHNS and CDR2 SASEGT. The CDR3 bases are TGTGCCACCCACCCGGACAGGGAAAGGTTTGAAGCTTTCTTT. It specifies CATHPDRERFEAFF.